Shown below are 20 T cell receptor beta chains from a single sample sequenced in a study of beta chain features in type 1 diabetes. Study-level points and caveats: Across all four CD4+ subsets, people with type 1 diabetes showed modestly shorter TCRB CDR3s.

No antigen is known for these receptors. Reverse transcribing all isolated RNA meant expressed TCRB transcripts were sequenced. Repertoires were generated with immunoSEQ multiplex PCR, while TCRdb's copy carries only in-frame clones and drops some. The table shows 150,000 to 200,000 clones, with 50% to 70% occurring only once. Sequencing was done on a sample of naive CD4+ T cells from blood. These receptors all come from a man aged 25-40 years with type 1 diabetes.

The chain joins TRBV9 to TRBJ1-2; TRBD1 aligns across 7 bases. CDR1 is SGDLS, CDR2 YYNGEE, per germline. The CDR3 is 14 residues long. Trimming at V came to 4 bases and at J to 2 bases, leaving 5 bases not matched to a gene. Here the CDR3 DNA reads TGTGCCAGCAGCTCATGGGGACAGAACTATGGCTACACCTTC. It encodes CASSSWGQNYGYTF.

The chain joins TRBV7-6 to TRBJ2-7; D is undetermined. The CDR3 has 13 residues. From germline, CDR1 is SGHVS and CDR2 FNYEAQ. Trimming shortened V by 0 bases and J by 5 bases, and 8 bases separated the two germline ends. The CDR3 DNA follows: TGTGCCAGCAGCTTAGCGTCAAGGGACGAGCAGTACTTC. This sequence encodes CASSLASRDEQYF.

The chain carries TRBV29-1 and TRBJ2-2, with unresolved D. CDR1 is SQVTM and CDR2 is ANQGSEA in the germline V gene. Trimming took 4 bases from V and 1 from J, leaving 10 bases between them. The CDR3 sequence is 14 residues long. In DNA, the CDR3 is TGCAGCGTTGTCGTAGGGCTGAACACCGGGGAGCTGTTTTTT. As protein: CSVVVGLNTGELFF.

The genes are TRBV30 and TRBJ1-4, with TRBD1 matching 8 bases. V lost 2 bases and J lost 8; bases outside the gene matches: 4. The CDR3 is 13 amino acids. Per germline, CDR1 GTSNPN and CDR2 SVGIG (reference sequence). This CDR3 is CAWSTQGGEKLFF. DNA of the CDR3: TGTGCCTGGAGTACACAGGGGGGAGAAAAACTGTTTTTT.

The CDR3 is CASSQVMTGNEKLFF. The CDR3 DNA sequence: TGTGCCAGCAGCCAAGTGATGACTGGGAATGAAAAACTGTTTTTT. The V gene is TRBV4-2, the J gene TRBJ1-4; D call uncertain. Looked up from germline, CDR1 is LGHNA and CDR2 is YNFKEQ. Trimming removed 1 base from V and 5 bases from J, with 11 bases in between. CDR3 length: 15 amino acids.

This clone showed up just once. The chain uses TRBV25-1 and TRBJ1-1, with D uncertain. Germline V lookup: CDR1 MGHDK, CDR2 SYGVNS. The CDR3 is 11 amino acids. V lost 1 base, J lost 12 bases, and 9 bases lay in between. The CDR3 nucleotides read TGTGCCAGCAGTGAATTGTCAGGAACTTTCTTT. This encodes CASSELSGTFF.

The chain is built from TRBV19 and TRBJ1-6; D gene ambiguous. CDR1 is LNHDA and CDR2 is SQIVND in the germline V gene (reference sequence). The length of the CDR3 is 12 residues. V gave up 6 bases and J gave up 12 bases, with 12 bases separating them. The CDR3 region has the DNA TGTGCCAGTAGAATGGGGTCGCGACCCCTCCACTTT. Protein: CASRMGSRPLHF. The whole variable domain, remainder taken from reference TRBV19 and TRBJ1-6, is DGGITQSPKYLFRKEGQNVTLSCEQNLNHDAMYWYRQDPGQGLRLIYYSQIVNDFQKGDIAEGYSVSREKKESFPLTVTSAQKNPTAFYLCASRMGSRPLHFGNGTRLTVT.

The chain is built from TRBV23-1 and TRBJ2-3; no clear D. TRBV23-1 is placed among ORFs of uncertain function. There are 17 residues in the CDR3. Trimming removed 0 bases from V and 0 bases from J, with 13 bases in between. The DNA of the CDR3 is TGCGCCAGCAGTCAATCGAAGGGATACCTTAGCACAGATACGCAGTATTTT. Translated, it gives CASSQSKGYLSTDTQYF.

The gene calls are TRBV29-1 and TRBJ2-3, with a tentative D call TRBD1 (6 bases). The CDR3 is made up of 15 amino acids. Trimming shortened V by 7 bases and J by 1 base, and 18 bases separated the two germline ends. Germline assignment: CDR1 SQVTM and CDR2 ANQGSEA. CDR3 nucleotides: TGCAGCGGCTTAGGACAGAGGGTGGGCACAGATACGCAGTATTTT. Translated: CSGLGQRVGTDTQYF.

V usage is TRBV14 and J usage is TRBJ2-1, with 7 bases aligning to TRBD1. This CDR3 spans 16 amino acids. Germline V gene lookup returns CDR1 SGHDN and CDR2 FVKESK. V was pared by 5 bases and J by 0 bases, with 7 bases of the junction left unmatched. CDR3 sequence reads: CASSDRVRSSYNEQFF. The CDR3 DNA follows: TGTGCCAGCAGCGACAGGGTCCGGAGCTCCTACAATGAGCAGTTCTTC.

The rearrangement uses TRBV28 and TRBJ1-1; 9 bases map to TRBD1. The germline V gene has CDR1 MDHEN and CDR2 SYDVKM. The CDR3 extends over 12 amino acids. The junction had 1 base not matched to a gene; V was cut back by 5 bases and J by 6 bases. The CDR3 DNA is TGTGCCAGCAGTAACAGGGGGCCTGAAGCTTTCTTT. This codes for CASSNRGPEAFF.

The chain joins TRBV5-6 to TRBJ1-6, with D possibly being TRBD1 (6 bases). Germline V gene sequence: CDR1 SGHDT, CDR2 YYEEEE. The CDR3 runs 13 residues. Trimming removed 4 bases at V and 11 bases at J, with 13 bases between. The CDR3 region has the DNA TGTGCCAGCAGCCCGGGGGGCGGTACACCCCTCCACTTT. Amino acid sequence: CASSPGGGTPLHF.

J is TRBJ2-7 and V is TRBV7-2, with TRBD1 matching over 11 bases. V was clipped by 3 bases and J by 2 bases; unmatched bases: 3. Germline CDR1 reads SGHTA; CDR2 reads FQGNSA. The CDR3 runs to 15 residues. CDR3 region: CASSLGQGVAYEQYF. The DNA of the CDR3 is TGTGCCAGCAGCTTGGGACAGGGGGTGGCCTACGAGCAGTACTTC.

This chain links TRBV19 with TRBJ2-6; 7 bases match TRBD2. V shed 7 bases and J 1 base; nucleotides not matched to a gene: 4. Germline V lookup: CDR1 LNHDA, CDR2 SQIVND (reference sequence). CDR3 size: 15 residues. The CDR3 nucleotides read TGTGCCAGTAACGAACTAGCGTCTGGGGCCAACGTCCTGACTTTC. It encodes CASNELASGANVLTF.

This clone was detected a few times. In nucleotides, the CDR3 is TGTGCCAGCTCACCTTCGATGGGGGGACTAGCTCCTGAGGAGCAGTACTTC. This translates into CASSPSMGGLAPEEQYF. This rearrangement joins TRBV18 to TRBJ2-7; 9 bases are a match to TRBD2. The CDR3 extends over 17 amino acids. V trimming: 3 bases; J trimming: 7 bases; junction bases outside the gene matches: 16. The germline V gene encodes CDR1 KGHSH and CDR2 LQKENI.

This clone was seen just once. The V call is TRBV2, the J call TRBJ2-4; no definite D call. The CDR3 spans 13 residues. Trimming removed 6 bases at V and 0 bases at J, with 6 bases between. CDR1 is SNHLY and CDR2 is FYNNEI in the germline V gene. CDR3 nucleotide sequence: TGTGCCAGCAGCTGGGAAGCCAAAAACATTCAGTACTTC. The encoded protein is CASSWEAKNIQYF.

The V and J genes are TRBV28 and TRBJ2-2; D might be TRBD2 (6 bases). This CDR3 region has 17 residues. V was pared by 4 bases and J by 0 bases, with 15 bases between. The germline V gene encodes CDR1 MDHEN and CDR2 SYDVKM. CDR3 coding DNA: TGTGCCAGCAGTTCCCTCGGGGGATTCGCGAACACCGGGGAGCTGTTTTTT. Translating it yields CASSSLGGFANTGELFF.

The chain employs TRBV7-2 and TRBJ2-3; D remains unclear. Germline CDR1 reads SGHTA; CDR2 reads FQGNSA. Trimming left V 1 base short and J 5 bases short, with 1 base between. The CDR3 runs to 11 residues. This CDR3 reads CASSLVDTQYF. Here the CDR3 DNA reads TGTGCCAGCAGCTTAGTAGATACGCAGTATTTT.

The chain employs TRBV9 and TRBJ1-6; D perhaps matches TRBD1 (5 bases). Germline lookup yields CDR1 SGDLS and CDR2 YYNGEE. The CDR3 loop spans 16 amino acids. Trimming pared 4 bases from V and 5 bases from J, leaving 16 bases between. The CDR3 bases are TGTGCCAGCAGCCCGTGGGGCGGGAGCGATAATTCACCCCTCCACTTT. It encodes CASSPWGGSDNSPLHF. The full variable domain, its missing parts supplied by reference TRBV9 and TRBJ1-6, is DSGVTQTPKHLITATGQRVTLRCSPRSGDLSVYWYQQSLDQGLQFLIQYYNGEERAKGNILERFSAQQFPDLHSELNLSSLELGDSALYFCASSPWGGSDNSPLHFGNGTRLTVT.

J is TRBJ2-5 and V is TRBV7-2; D uncertain. Trimming took 5 bases from V and 5 from J, leaving 15 bases between them. The germline CDR1 and CDR2 sequences are SGHTA and FQGNSA. This CDR3 contains 14 residues. The CDR3 DNA sequence: TGTGCCAGCAGCCAAGGTTCAGATCGCGAGACCCAGTACTTC. It is translated as CASSQGSDRETQYF.